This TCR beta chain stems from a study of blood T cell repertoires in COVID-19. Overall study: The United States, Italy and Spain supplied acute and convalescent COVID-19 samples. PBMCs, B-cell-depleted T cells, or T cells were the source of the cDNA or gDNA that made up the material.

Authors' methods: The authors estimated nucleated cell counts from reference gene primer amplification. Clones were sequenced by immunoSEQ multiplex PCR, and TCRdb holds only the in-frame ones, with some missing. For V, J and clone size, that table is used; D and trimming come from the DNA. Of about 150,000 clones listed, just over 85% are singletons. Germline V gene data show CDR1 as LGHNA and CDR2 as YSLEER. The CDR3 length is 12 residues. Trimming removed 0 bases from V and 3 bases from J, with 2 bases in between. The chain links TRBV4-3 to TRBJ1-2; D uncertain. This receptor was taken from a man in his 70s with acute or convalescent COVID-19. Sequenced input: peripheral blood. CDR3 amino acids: CASSQDDYGYTF. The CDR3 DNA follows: TGCGCCAGCAGCCAAGACGACTATGGCTACACCTTC.